One and the same sample provided the 26 T cell receptor beta chains below, sequenced in a study of blood T cell repertoires in COVID-19. Only in-frame clones appear in the TCRdb table, and some are missing; sequencing was by immunoSEQ multiplex PCR. The sample carries around 130,000 clones, 85% to 90% recorded once. Sequencing was done on a sample of peripheral blood. The receptors here all came from a human donor in a cohort sampled during active COVID-19.

The V and J genes are TRBV7-2 and TRBJ2-1; TRBD1 aligns across 8 bases. The CDR3 runs 14 residues. Germline V lookup: CDR1 SGHTA, CDR2 FQGNSA. V lost 2 bases and J lost 7; bases outside the gene matches: 4. DNA for the CDR3: TGTGCCAGCAGCTTATCGACAGGGGTGAATGAGCAGTTCTTC. Residues: CASSLSTGVNEQFF.

The rearrangement links TRBV5-4 to TRBJ2-7; 11 bases map to TRBD2. Germline V gene sequence: CDR1 SGHNT, CDR2 YYREEE (reference sequence). The CDR3 runs to 14 residues. The CDR3 coding sequence is TGTGCCAGCAGCTTTGAGATAGCGGGAGGGCGGTTGGTCGTC. It is translated as CASSFEIAGGRLVV.

CDR3 nucleotide sequence: TGCGCCAGCAGCCTCAGAGGACTAGCGGGCCTAATAGCGAACACCGGGGAGCTGTTTTTT. Encoded protein: CASSLRGLAGLIANTGELFF. This chain connects TRBV4-3 to TRBJ2-2; TRBD2 matches at 11 bases. CDR3 length: 20 amino acids. CDR1 LGHNA and CDR2 YSLEER come from the germline V gene. V gave up 4 bases and J gave up 0 bases; unmatched junction bases: 13.

In its sample, this clone was seen once. This rearrangement joins TRBV7-8 to TRBJ2-3; weak D call: TRBD1 (6 bases). Germline V CDR1 and CDR2: SGHVS, FQNEAQ. Between the trimmed V and J ends, which lost 6 bases and 4 bases, there was a span of 11 bases. This CDR3 is 13 amino acids long. Here the CDR3 reads CASRSGGSDTQYF. In DNA form, the CDR3 reads TGTGCCAGCAGAAGTGGGGGCTCAGATACGCAGTATTTT.

To note about this clone: Other DNA sequences from this sample encode an identical CDR3 as well. The gene calls are TRBV30 and TRBJ2-3; perhaps TRBD2 as D (6 bases). Looked up from germline, CDR1 is GTSNPN and CDR2 is SVGIG (reference sequence). The CDR3 has 12 residues. V was trimmed by 3 bases and J by 5 bases, leaving 9 bases between them. For the CDR3, the DNA is TGTGCCTGGAGCCCCGGGGGAGATACGCAGTATTTT. It specifies CAWSPGGDTQYF.

The V call is TRBV5-6, the J call TRBJ1-5; D might be TRBD1 (6 bases). Germline V gene sequence: CDR1 SGHDT, CDR2 YYEEEE. V lost 2 bases, J lost 7 bases, and 16 bases lay in between. The CDR3 is made up of 15 amino acids. For the CDR3, the DNA is TGTGCCAGCAGCTTTGGGCAGGGGCATGCGCAGCCCCAGCATTTT. Protein sequence: CASSFGQGHAQPQHF.

The J gene is TRBJ2-1, the V gene TRBV9, with 10 bases lining up with TRBD2. The CDR3 runs 16 residues. Germline CDR1 reads SGDLS; CDR2 reads YYNGEE. Trimming cost V 3 bases and J 3 bases; bases outside gene matches: 6. Here the CDR3 DNA reads TGTGCCAGCAGCGCCGGAACTAGCGGGGTCTACAATGAGCAGTTCTTC. It yields the protein CASSAGTSGVYNEQFF.

V and J are TRBV11-3 and TRBJ2-1; a weak D match, TRBD2 (6 bases). The V gene lost 2 bases and the J gene lost 0 bases, with 8 bases spanning the gap. Germline V gene data show CDR1 as SGHNT and CDR2 as YENEEA. CDR3 length equals 15 residues. The CDR3 is CASSLRRGSYNEQFF. The CDR3 DNA sequence: TGTGCCAGCAGCTTAAGGCGGGGCTCCTACAATGAGCAGTTCTTC.

V is TRBV6-2 or TRBV6-3 and J is TRBJ2-3; the match to TRBD2 covers 10 bases. Per the germline V gene, CDR1 is MNHEY and CDR2 is SVGEGT. This CDR3 is 16 amino acids long. V dropped 5 bases and J dropped 7; count of bases not matched to a gene: 12. The CDR3 spells CASSKAGTSVTNTQYF. The CDR3 DNA sequence: TGTGCCAGCAGTAAGGCCGGGACTAGCGTGACTAATACGCAGTATTTT.

V and J are TRBV19 and TRBJ1-6; weak D call: TRBD1 (5 bases). The CDR3 is 13 residues long. The V gene lost 6 bases and the J gene lost 7 bases, with 10 bases spanning the gap. Germline V gives CDR1 LNHDA, CDR2 SQIVND (reference sequence). Written as DNA, the CDR3 is TGTGCCAGTAGATTTCCAGGGAATTCACCCCTCCACTTT. Residues: CASRFPGNSPLHF.

The gene calls are TRBV7-6 and TRBJ2-3; 11 bases fit TRBD2. CDR1 SGHVS and CDR2 FNYEAQ come from the germline V gene. This CDR3 is built from 17 residues. The V and J ends lost 5 bases and 5 bases, in that order; junction bases with no gene match: 12. This CDR3 is CASSLQVAGGPIDTQYF. In nucleotides, the CDR3 is TGTGCCAGCAGCCTCCAGGTAGCGGGAGGGCCCATAGATACGCAGTATTTT.

The V call is TRBV30, the J call TRBJ1-1; perhaps TRBD1 as D (6 bases). The CDR3 runs 15 residues. Trimming removed 3 bases from V and 3 bases from J, with 17 bases in between. Germline assignment: CDR1 GTSNPN and CDR2 SVGIG (reference sequence). The CDR3 reads CAWSHRAGGDTEAFF. The DNA for the CDR3 is TGTGCCTGGAGCCACAGGGCTGGGGGGGACACTGAAGCTTTCTTT.

V and J are TRBV11-2 and TRBJ2-5, with TRBD2 matching 7 bases. Trimming cost V 7 bases and J 6 bases; bases outside gene matches: 14. Per the germline V gene, CDR1 is SGHAT and CDR2 is FQNNGV. This CDR3 is built from 15 residues. The CDR3 loop is CASMESGAGRKTQYF. CDR3 bases: TGTGCCAGCATGGAAAGCGGGGCGGGTAGGAAGACCCAGTACTTC.

This chain connects TRBV27 to TRBJ1-1; D is undetermined. Trimming shortened V by 5 bases and J by 0 bases, and 16 bases separated the two germline ends. Germline values: CDR1 MNHEY, CDR2 SMNVEV (reference sequence). The CDR3 runs 16 residues. The CDR3 loop reads CASSPRPQILNTEAFF. Here the CDR3 DNA reads TGTGCCAGCAGTCCCCGACCACAGATCCTGAACACTGAAGCTTTCTTT.

The rearrangement links TRBV28 to TRBJ2-7; possibly TRBD1 for D (6 bases). V lost 6 bases, J lost 4 bases, and 16 bases lay in between. Per the germline V gene, CDR1 is MDHEN and CDR2 is SYDVKM. This CDR3 is built from 14 residues. CDR3 sequence (DNA): TGTGCCAGCAGCGGACAGTCCCCTGGATACGAGCAGTACGTC. Encoded protein: CASSGQSPGYEQYV.

CDR3 region: CASSRGSNYEQYV. The CDR3 bases are TGTGCCAGCAGTAGGGGCTCTAACTACGAGCAGTACGTC. This sequence joins TRBV6-6 and TRBJ2-7; D may be TRBD1 (5 bases). Germline V gives CDR1 MNHNY, CDR2 SVGAGI (reference sequence). Trimming stripped 5 bases from V and 3 bases from J, with 11 bases between. The CDR3 consists of 13 residues.

The chain is built from TRBV2 and TRBJ1-1; D unclear. The germline CDR1 and CDR2 sequences are SNHLY and FYNNEI. CDR3 length equals 15 residues. The ends were cut back, 1 base at V and 1 base at J, with 10 bases in the middle. CDR3 in amino acids: CASSEGGYANTEAFF. The CDR3 coding sequence is TGTGCCAGCAGTGAAGGAGGGTACGCGAACACTGAAGCTTTCTTT.

V gene TRBV12-3 or TRBV12-4 combines with J gene TRBJ1-2; TRBD1 might be the D (6 bases). This CDR3 has 13 amino acids. V dropped 6 bases and J dropped 3 bases, with 11 bases sitting between them. The CDR3 DNA reads as TGTGCCAGCAGCAACGGGGGGCACTATGGCTACACCTTC. Translating it yields CASSNGGHYGYTF.

V usage is TRBV5-1 and J usage is TRBJ1-5; 7 nucleotides agree with TRBD1. CDR3 length equals 14 residues. Germline CDR1 is SGHRS and CDR2 is YFSETQ. The V gene end was trimmed by 1 base and the J gene end by 6 bases; junction bases not matched to a gene: 4. Here the CDR3 DNA reads TGCGCCAGCAGCTTGACAGGGGAAGGTCAGCCCCAGCATTTT. As protein: CASSLTGEGQPQHF.

This sequence joins TRBV10-1 and TRBJ2-2; D ambiguous. Germline values: CDR1 WNHNN, CDR2 SYGVQD (reference sequence). This CDR3 has 12 residues. Trimming took off 7 bases at V and 3 bases at J, with 6 bases between the two ends. CDR3 region: CASTSHTGELFF. The CDR3, as DNA: TGCGCCAGCACGTCCCACACCGGGGAGCTGTTTTTT.

The chain couples TRBV5-1 to TRBJ2-7, with 9 bases that match TRBD2. Germline CDR1 is SGHRS and CDR2 is YFSETQ. This CDR3 is built from 15 residues. The CDR3 sequence: CASRLGSGSGYEQYV. DNA for the CDR3: TGCGCCAGCAGGTTGGGTAGCGGGAGCGGATACGAGCAGTACGTC.

This clone was observed a handful of times. The chain employs TRBV7-8 and TRBJ1-1, with 7 bases matching TRBD1. Germline V lookup: CDR1 SGHVS, CDR2 FQNEAQ. This CDR3 contains 18 residues. The trim removed 8 bases at V and 0 bases at J, leaving 18 bases unmatched. CDR3 sequence (DNA): TGTGCCAGCGGATCAGGTTTATTGTGGGGACAGATGAACACTGAAGCTTTCTTT. Protein sequence: CASGSGLLWGQMNTEAFF.

The CDR3 reads CASSHVGAASDTQYF. The DNA for the CDR3 is TGCGCCAGCAGCCACGTTGGAGCGGCGTCGGATACGCAGTATTTT. The gene calls are TRBV4-3 and TRBJ2-3; tentatively, D is TRBD2 (5 bases). Germline V gene data show CDR1 as LGHNA and CDR2 as YSLEER. The length of the CDR3 is 15 residues. Trimming took off 3 bases at V and 6 bases at J, with 16 bases between the two ends.

The gene calls are TRBV29-1 and TRBJ1-2, with D possibly matching TRBD1 (6 bases). Germline CDR1 and CDR2: SQVTM and ANQGSEA. The CDR3 consists of 18 residues. V lost 2 bases to trimming and J lost 0 bases, with 22 bases between them. CDR3 sequence reads: CSVERQGPRTLSNYGYTF. In nucleotides, the CDR3 is TGCAGCGTTGAACGGCAGGGGCCTCGAACTTTGTCTAACTATGGCTACACCTTC. Full variable domain (remainder filled in from reference TRBV29-1 and TRBJ1-2): SAVISQKPSRDICQRGTSLTIQCQVDSQVTMMFWYRQQPGQSLTLIATANQGSEATYESGFVIDKFPISRPNLTFSTLTVSNMSPEDSSIYLCSVERQGPRTLSNYGYTFGSGTRLTVV.

V gene TRBV12-3 or TRBV12-4 combines with J gene TRBJ1-2, with D perhaps TRBD1 (6 bases). There are 13 residues in the CDR3. The V and J ends lost 5 bases and 4 bases respectively, with 11 bases between them. This CDR3 is CASSRSGAYGYTF. The CDR3 bases are TGTGCCAGCAGTAGATCAGGGGCCTATGGCTACACCTTC.

The chain employs TRBV19 and TRBJ1-5; D might be TRBD1 (6 bases). Germline assignment: CDR1 LNHDA and CDR2 SQIVND (reference sequence). CDR3 length equals 16 residues. The germline V and J ends were trimmed by 7 bases and 0 bases, with 16 bases remaining between them. The CDR3 nucleotides are TGTGCCAGTATCAAATATGGGGGCGATAGCAATCAGCCCCAGCATTTT. Encoded protein: CASIKYGGDSNQPQHF.